This T cell receptor beta chain was observed in a study of PD-1 blockade in classical Hodgkin lymphoma. Looking at the study overall: Patients were given intravenous nivolumab, 3 mg/kg, every 2 weeks.

The germline V gene encodes CDR1 WSHSY and CDR2 SAAADI. V was clipped by 7 bases and J by 1 base, with 16 bases between them. This CDR3 contains 15 residues. Study-wide points: Significant TCR diversity gains by C4D1 occurred in CD4+ but not CD8+ cells. Baseline TCR diversity was reportedly lower in newly diagnosed patients than healthy donors. Baseline diversity was lower in partial responders and progressors than complete responders.

Following autologous stem cell transplantation, relapse occurred in every patient, and exposure to brentuximab vedotin varied. The authors enriched CD8+ T cells from thawed PBMCs via magnetic negative selection. A word on this clone: Antigen unknown.

Assay used: immunoSEQ multiplex PCR; TCRdb lists only in-frame clones, some missing. This sample has 10,000 to 15,000 clones; approximately 80% occur once, and the top ten carry approximately 25%. V and J are TRBV10-2 and TRBJ2-5; D possibly corresponds to TRBD2 (6 bases). The sequence derives from a human donor with classical Hodgkin lymphoma. Sequenced here: CD8+ T cells from blood, sampled at baseline. The CDR3 DNA is TGCGCCAGCAAGACTTCGCGGGGTCCCCAAGAGACCCAGTACTTC. It codes for CASKTSRGPQETQYF.